This passage covers 30 T cell receptor beta chains from one sample sequenced in a study of response to subunit inactivated influenza vaccine. A single record per CDR3 protein comes from TCRdb applying MiXCR to the RT-PCR reads. The sample has roughly 790,000 distinct CDR3 sequences, 21% seen once. The material sequenced was PBMCs from blood, taken 5 days after vaccination. The origin of the receptors is a man aged 45-65 years who received an inactivated influenza vaccine.

This clonotype has just a few counts. This chain uses TRBV7-2 with TRBJ2-7; 10 nucleotides agree with TRBD2. This CDR3 has 15 amino acids. With V trimmed by 3 bases and J by 3 bases, 5 bases remained unmatched. Germline CDR1 SGHTA, CDR2 FQGNSA. The CDR3 bases are TGTGCCAGCAGCTTCGCCAGACTAGCGGGCTACGAGCAGTACTTC. The encoded protein is CASSFARLAGYEQYF.

The chain employs TRBV20-1 and TRBJ2-1; D not resolved. CDR1 and CDR2 from the germline V gene are DFQATT and SNEGSKA (reference sequence). The length of the CDR3 is 14 residues. This CDR3 is CSLVRFERSNEQFF. The CDR3 nucleotides read TGCAGCCTTGTACGTTTCGAGAGGTCCAATGAGCAGTTCTTC.

The table lists this clonotype with a few counts. This chain links TRBV20-1 with TRBJ1-2; the D is unclear. The germline V gene has CDR1 DFQATT and CDR2 SNEGSKA (reference sequence). This CDR3 spans 13 amino acids. V was trimmed by 0 bases and J by 3 bases, leaving 8 bases between them. The CDR3 sequence: CSARDVRHYGYTF. The CDR3 DNA is TGCAGTGCTAGAGATGTCAGGCACTATGGCTACACCTTC.

This clonotype was seen at least ten times. The V and J genes are TRBV5-1 and TRBJ2-2; D gene uncertain. The V end lost 0 bases, the J end lost 3 bases, and 3 bases lay between the germline ends. The CDR3 covers 13 residues. Germline loops: CDR1 SGHRS, CDR2 YFSETQ. The CDR3 sequence: CASSLEYTGELFF. DNA of the CDR3: TGCGCCAGCAGCTTGGAGTACACCGGGGAGCTGTTTTTT.

This clonotype was recorded a few times. The rearrangement joins TRBV27 to TRBJ2-1, with 13 bases aligning to TRBD2. V was clipped by 2 bases and J by 4 bases; unmatched bases: 5. CDR1 and CDR2 (germline): MNHEY, SMNVEV (reference sequence). The CDR3 length is 17 residues. The CDR3: CASSLQGLAGEYNEQFF. The CDR3 DNA follows: TGTGCCAGCAGTTTACAAGGACTAGCGGGGGAGTACAATGAGCAGTTCTTC.

V usage is TRBV20-1 and J usage is TRBJ1-1; no clear D. V lost 3 bases and J 5 bases, leaving 10 bases between the germline ends. The CDR3 spans 12 residues. Germline assignment: CDR1 DFQATT and CDR2 SNEGSKA (reference sequence). This CDR3 reads CSASRLTTEAFF. The DNA for the CDR3 is TGCAGTGCTAGCCGACTGACTACTGAAGCTTTCTTT.

This clonotype was counted between two and nine times. This chain joins TRBV7-9 and TRBJ1-4; 7 bases are a match to TRBD1. Germline lookup yields CDR1 SEHNR and CDR2 FQNEAQ (reference sequence). J gave up 10 bases and V 2 bases, and 4 bases lay outside the gene matches. The CDR3 has 13 amino acids. CDR3 loop: CASSLWTGAKLFF. The CDR3 DNA is TGTGCCAGCAGCTTATGGACAGGAGCAAAACTGTTTTTT.

V usage is TRBV28 and J usage is TRBJ2-7; 8 nucleotides line up with TRBD2. The CDR3 runs to 18 residues. Per the germline V gene, CDR1 is MDHEN and CDR2 is SYDVKM. The V gene end was trimmed by 1 base and the J gene end by 4 bases; junction bases not matched to a gene: 15. The CDR3 region is CASSLFQRGNYGAYEQYF. In nucleotides, the CDR3 is TGTGCCAGCAGTTTATTCCAGCGGGGGAATTACGGTGCATACGAGCAGTACTTC.

The V gene is TRBV4-3, the J gene TRBJ1-5, with D unresolved. From germline, CDR1 is LGHNA and CDR2 YSLEER. Trimming removed 0 bases from V and 9 bases from J, with 9 bases in between. CDR3 length equals 13 residues. CDR3 sequence reads: CASSQDLESPQHF. For the CDR3, the DNA is TGCGCCAGCAGCCAAGACCTAGAGTCGCCCCAGCATTTT.

The chain employs TRBV20-1 and TRBJ2-7; TRBD2 might be the D (5 bases). The CDR3 spans 13 residues. Germline lookup yields CDR1 DFQATT and CDR2 SNEGSKA (reference sequence). Trimming left V 6 bases short and J 5 bases short, with 17 bases between. The CDR3 sequence: CSAIDQAVHEQYF. The CDR3 DNA sequence: TGCAGTGCAATTGACCAAGCGGTCCACGAGCAGTACTTC.

The chain links TRBV27 to TRBJ1-4; D is possibly TRBD1 (5 bases). V was pared by 4 bases and J by 8 bases, with 20 bases between. CDR3 length: 16 amino acids. Germline CDR1 and CDR2: MNHEY and SMNVEV (reference sequence). CDR3 residues: CASSSTRQRRSEKLFF. The CDR3 nucleotides are TGTGCCAGCAGTTCGACGCGACAGAGGCGCAGCGAAAAACTGTTTTTT.

The chain links TRBV5-6 to TRBJ2-1; 8 positions agree with TRBD2. The V gene end was trimmed by 6 bases and the J gene end by 12 bases; junction bases not matched to a gene: 5. The germline V gene encodes CDR1 SGHDT and CDR2 YYEEEE. The CDR3 is 11 residues long. CDR3 loop: CASKGLAGQFF. CDR3 in DNA: TGTGCCAGCAAAGGACTAGCAGGGCAGTTCTTC.

There are a few counts of this clonotype. The chain uses TRBV5-1 and TRBJ2-6; no clear D. Germline V gives CDR1 SGHRS, CDR2 YFSETQ. Trimming stripped 4 bases from V and 2 bases from J, with 7 bases between. This CDR3 has 14 amino acids. Written as DNA, the CDR3 is TGCGCCAGCAGCGAAGATCCTGGGGCCAACGTCCTGACTTTC. Encoded protein: CASSEDPGANVLTF.

This clonotype has ten or more counts. The chain employs TRBV10-3 and TRBJ1-1; 8 nucleotides line up with TRBD1. Germline V gene data show CDR1 as ENHRY and CDR2 as SYGVKD. With V trimmed by 5 bases and J by 1 base, 3 bases remained unmatched. The CDR3 contains 14 residues. The CDR3 protein is CAISRDRTNTEAFF. As DNA, the CDR3 is TGTGCCATCAGTAGGGACAGGACGAACACTGAAGCTTTCTTT.

V usage is TRBV20-1 and J usage is TRBJ2-3; 13 positions agree with TRBD2. Trimming removed 6 bases from V and 2 bases from J; junction bases left unmatched: 11. CDR3 length equals 17 residues. Germline V gene sequence: CDR1 DFQATT, CDR2 SNEGSKA (reference sequence). CDR3 nucleotides: TGCAGTGCCCATCGCCTCGGGACTAGCGGGATCACAGATACGCAGTATTTT. This sequence encodes CSAHRLGTSGITDTQYF.

The chain employs TRBV12-3 or TRBV12-4 and TRBJ2-3; 15 bases are shared with TRBD2. The CDR3 is 17 residues long. V trimming: 5 bases; J trimming: 0 bases; junction bases outside the gene matches: 3. CDR3 region: CASSRTSGGVSTDTQYF. CDR3 DNA: TGTGCCAGCAGTCGGACTAGCGGGGGGGTTAGCACAGATACGCAGTATTTT.

The chain recombines TRBV6-2 or TRBV6-3 with TRBJ2-2; D may match TRBD1 or TRBD2 (5 bases each). This CDR3 is 13 amino acids long. Between the trimmed V and J ends, which lost 10 bases and 2 bases, there was a span of 11 bases. In germline, CDR1 is MNHEY, CDR2 SVGEGT. The CDR3 here is CATRDPNTGELFF. CDR3 sequence (DNA): TGTGCCACCCGGGACCCTAACACCGGGGAGCTGTTTTTT.

V is TRBV7-2 and J is TRBJ2-3, with D unclear. V was cut by 5 bases and J by 3 bases, with 12 bases left in between. Germline values: CDR1 SGHTA, CDR2 FQGNSA. This CDR3 region has 14 residues. The CDR3 bases are TGTGCCAGCAGCATAAAGCTAGGGACAGATACGCAGTATTTT. Translation: CASSIKLGTDTQYF.

The chain joins TRBV12-3 or TRBV12-4 to TRBJ1-3; D gene uncertain. The CDR3 sequence is 14 residues long. The V and J ends lost 6 bases and 0 bases respectively, with 9 bases between them. The CDR3 protein is CASRPPASGNTIYF. CDR3 in DNA: TGTGCCAGCAGGCCCCCAGCCTCTGGAAACACCATATATTTT.

This clonotype has a single count. The J gene is TRBJ2-7, the V gene TRBV5-1; perhaps TRBD1 as D (5 bases). The germline V and J ends were trimmed by 0 bases and 5 bases, with 15 bases remaining between them. The CDR3 is made up of 15 amino acids. CDR1 SGHRS and CDR2 YFSETQ come from the germline V gene. CDR3 loop: CASSLVDAWGHEQYF. The CDR3 nucleotides read TGCGCCAGCAGCTTGGTAGATGCATGGGGCCACGAGCAGTACTTC.

This clonotype has just a few counts. The rearrangement joins TRBV20-1 to TRBJ2-1; either TRBD1 or TRBD2 may supply D (5 bases each). The germline V gene has CDR1 DFQATT and CDR2 SNEGSKA (reference sequence). Trimming shortened V by 6 bases and J by 4 bases, and 13 bases separated the two germline ends. This CDR3 is 13 amino acids long. DNA of the CDR3: TGCAGTGCGGGAGACCGACAGTACAATGAGCAGTTCTTC. This gives the protein CSAGDRQYNEQFF.

This clonotype appeared a single time. CDR3 region: CASTPGLAGTDTQYF. CDR3 bases: TGTGCCAGCACCCCTGGACTAGCGGGCACAGATACGCAGTATTTT. J is TRBJ2-3 and V is TRBV19; 10 bases align to TRBD2. The germline V gene encodes CDR1 LNHDA and CDR2 SQIVND (reference sequence). The CDR3 length is 15 residues. Trimming removed 9 bases from V and 1 base from J; junction bases left unmatched: 7.

This clonotype was observed many times. The rearrangement joins TRBV20-1 to TRBJ2-1, with 9 bases matching TRBD2. After removal of 3 bases from V and 6 bases from J, the junction contained 6 bases not matched to a gene. The CDR3 totals 14 residues. Germline loops: CDR1 DFQATT, CDR2 SNEGSKA (reference sequence). The DNA for the CDR3 is TGCAGTGCTAGTCTTTCTAGCGGGGTCAATGAGCAGTTCTTC. Amino acids: CSASLSSGVNEQFF.

This clonotype was found a few times. The genes are TRBV15 and TRBJ1-1; tentatively, D is TRBD1 (5 bases). This CDR3 comprises 12 residues. Germline V gene sequence: CDR1 LNHNV, CDR2 YYDKDF (reference sequence). V shed 5 bases and J shed 6 bases, with 10 bases lying between them. CDR3 DNA sequence: TGTGCCACCAGCCCGATGGGGGCTGAAGCTTTCTTT. Translating gives CATSPMGAEAFF.

The sample holds a few counts of this clonotype. The V call is TRBV24-1, the J call TRBJ1-1; the match to TRBD1 covers 7 bases. The CDR3 loop spans 14 amino acids. The V and J ends lost 2 bases and 5 bases, in that order; junction bases with no gene match: 4. CDR1 and CDR2 from the germline V gene are KGHDR and SFDVKD. CDR3 nucleotide sequence: TGTGCCACCAGTGATTCGACAGGGCGGACTGAAGCTTTCTTT. This codes for CATSDSTGRTEAFF.

This clonotype was recorded at least ten times. The genes are TRBV10-3 and TRBJ1-5, with D unclear. Trimming pared 2 bases from V and 0 bases from J, leaving 2 bases between. The germline V gene encodes CDR1 ENHRY and CDR2 SYGVKD. CDR3 length: 13 residues. The CDR3 region is CAISEDSNQPQHF. In DNA, the CDR3 is TGTGCCATCAGTGAGGATAGCAATCAGCCCCAGCATTTT.

In this sample, this clonotype turned up a few times. V usage is TRBV20-1 and J usage is TRBJ1-5; D is uncertain. The CDR3 totals 13 residues. The V end lost 5 bases, the J end lost 3 bases, and 11 bases lay between the germline ends. Looked up from germline, CDR1 is DFQATT and CDR2 is SNEGSKA (reference sequence). The CDR3 nucleotides are TGCAGTGCTCTGACTAGGGCCAATCAGCCCCAGCATTTT. Amino acids: CSALTRANQPQHF.

In its sample, this clonotype was seen a few times. The rearrangement links TRBV7-9 to TRBJ2-1; tentatively, D is TRBD2 (7 bases). Germline loops: CDR1 SEHNR, CDR2 FQNEAQ (reference sequence). The CDR3 has 17 amino acids. The germline V and J ends were trimmed by 4 bases and 3 bases, with 19 bases remaining between them. CDR3 sequence: CASSYPSEGEGYNEQFF. The CDR3 DNA sequence: TGTGCCAGCAGCTATCCGAGCGAGGGGGAGGGCTACAATGAGCAGTTCTTC.

This clonotype appeared many times. J is TRBJ2-1 and V is TRBV12-3 or TRBV12-4, with 8 bases lining up with TRBD1. The CDR3 spans 12 residues. After removal of 4 bases from V and 11 bases from J, the junction contained 4 bases not matched to a gene. As DNA, the CDR3 is TGTGCCAGCAGTTGGGGACAGGCACAGCAGTTCTTC. Encoded protein: CASSWGQAQQFF.

This chain joins TRBV7-9 and TRBJ2-5; D unresolved. The V and J ends lost 3 bases and 3 bases respectively, with 20 bases between them. The CDR3 is 17 amino acids. Per the germline V gene, CDR1 is SEHNR and CDR2 is FQNEAQ (reference sequence). The CDR3 DNA sequence: TGTGCCAGCAGCTTCGGTCAGCCCGACGGTTGGGAAGAGACCCAGTACTTC. This sequence encodes CASSFGQPDGWEETQYF.